This T cell receptor beta chain was recovered during a study of blood T cell repertoires in COVID-19 (dated by TCRdb to 2020 to 2022). At the level of the whole study: The collaborator samples originated in the United States, Italy and Spain and spanned the acute and convalescent phases of COVID-19. The samples were drawn from the first 160 participants of the ongoing ImmuneRACE study and from some 1,300 subjects provided by 6 global collaborators. Where available, HLA class I and class II types were taken from metadata supplied by the sample provider and were not determined by assay-based typing. The material from the prospective study consisted of cDNA or gDNA derived from T cells, B-cell-depleted T cells, or PBMCs. Sample metadata almost always included a de-identified subject ID, COVID-19 status, age in years and sex. Deeply sampled blood TCRbeta repertoires from subjects exposed to, actively infected with, or recovered from COVID-19 were included in the dataset. The repertoires were released in a freely available public database meant as a resource for research on the immune response to SARS-CoV-2. What the work shows at the level of the full study, not this receptor alone: Clinical and demographic metadata were provided uncurated, with the amount varying by source and participant.

TCRbeta CDR3 regions were amplified from genomic DNA using the immunoSEQ Assay, a bias-controlled multiplex PCR. Regarding the original processing steps: The number of nucleated cells in each sample was estimated from the amplification of reference gene primers within the assay. To quantify the absolute abundance of each unique TCRbeta CDR3 rearrangement, sequence reads were collapsed and filtered. Productive Simpson clonality was computed per sample as the square root of Simpson's diversity index over productive rearrangements. In TCRdb, the immuneACCESS table is reduced to in-frame sequences with V and J assigned. These tables do not hold every clone; where another copy was compared, an unresolved V gene accounts for under half, and the others remain unexplained. The V and J calls and clone size were taken over from that table, and D and trimming were inferred from the DNA. The sample has 200,000 to 250,000 clones on record, 88% of them singletons. Roughly 2.5% of the sample is held by the ten biggest clonotypes.

V is shortened by 8 bases, J by 1 base, and the region joining them spans 12 bases. The CDR3 numbers 12 residues from cysteine through phenylalanine. Here the CDR3 DNA is all that survives: 36 bases in frame from base 1. Looking up the germline V gene yields CDR1 SQVTM and CDR2 ANQGSEA. This clone was observed a single time. Its antigen is still unknown. The sample holds no much larger clone one base away, and base qualities are not on file. Collaborating institutions collected whole blood in K2EDTA tubes following their own protocols. For TCRbeta analysis, collaborators shipped samples in one of three forms: frozen whole blood, isolated PBMCs, or DNA extracted from either of those sample types.

This clonotype was obtained from a woman aged 55-75 years with acute or convalescent COVID-19. Sequencing was done on a sample of peripheral blood. The chain is made from TRBV29-1 and TRBJ2-7; TRBD1 could be the D gene, as 6 bases match. The nucleotide sequence is given as TGCAGCACCCAGACAGGTTCCTACGAGCAGTACTTC. It specifies CSTQTGSYEQYF.